These 12 T cell receptor beta chains came from one sample sequenced in a study of cytomegalovirus exposure and HLA in healthy donors (dated 2017 in TCRdb). Receptor amplification or capture employed the immunoSEQ multiplex PCR assay. For the multiplex PCR, a mixture combining 60 forward primers for TCR Vbeta segments and 13 reverse primers for TCR Jbeta segments was used. In TCRdb, the immuneACCESS table is reduced to in-frame sequences with V and J assigned. These tables do not hold every clone; where another copy was compared, an unresolved V gene accounts for under half, and the others remain unexplained. This sample is represented by some 130,000 clones; approximately 80% of them were singletons. Jointly, the top ten make up approximately 2.8% of the sample. Sequenced material: PBMCs. The receptors derive from a boy between 2 and 10 years old in good health and CMV-seronegative.

The V and J genes are TRBV6-5 and TRBJ1-2; D might be TRBD1 (5 bases). This CDR3 region has 13 residues. Trimming shortened V by 2 bases and J by 8 bases, and 12 bases separated the two germline ends. Per the germline V gene, CDR1 is MNHEY and CDR2 is SVGAGI. The CDR3 loop reads CASSYIRGGGYTF. CDR3 DNA: TGTGCCAGCAGTTACATTAGGGGAGGGGGCTACACCTTC.

This sequence joins TRBV10-1 and TRBJ1-1; the D is unclear. There are 13 residues in the CDR3. Germline assignment: CDR1 WNHNN and CDR2 SYGVQD (reference sequence). The V end was cut by 6 bases, the J end by 0 bases, with 8 bases between. Here the CDR3 DNA reads TGCGCCAGCAGCGGGGTAATGAACACTGAAGCTTTCTTT. This encodes CASSGVMNTEAFF.

The chain joins TRBV5-4 to TRBJ1-2; D gene ambiguous. Germline V gives CDR1 SGHNT, CDR2 YYREEE (reference sequence). V was trimmed by 0 bases and J by 8 bases, leaving 20 bases between them. This CDR3 contains 16 residues. DNA for the CDR3: TGTGCCAGCAGCTTGGCCTTGACCGGGGTCGGTAAGGGCTACACCTTC. Its protein is CASSLALTGVGKGYTF.

The sample holds a few counts of this clone. The rearrangement uses TRBV5-6 and TRBJ1-1, with 10 bases matching TRBD1. The CDR3 runs to 13 residues. Germline V gene sequence: CDR1 SGHDT, CDR2 YYEEEE. The ends lost 3 bases at V and 10 bases at J; junction bases unmatched: 6. CDR3 sequence reads: CASSSPGTGVAFF. The DNA of the CDR3 is TGTGCCAGCAGCTCCCCAGGGACAGGGGTAGCTTTCTTT.

This clone was detected once. The chain joins TRBV5-6 to TRBJ2-3; perhaps TRBD2 as D (5 bases). Germline CDR1 SGHDT, CDR2 YYEEEE. This CDR3 spans 18 amino acids. V was trimmed by 0 bases and J by 2 bases, leaving 19 bases between them. The CDR3 sequence: CASSLGAQDGIDTDTQYF. The CDR3 DNA sequence: TGTGCCAGCAGCTTGGGAGCCCAGGACGGGATAGACACAGATACGCAGTATTTT.

The chain uses TRBV4-1 and TRBJ1-1; D gene unclear. This CDR3 has 16 amino acids. V was clipped by 1 base and J by 0 bases, with 12 bases between them. Germline CDR1 and CDR2: MGHRA and YSYEKL. The CDR3 spells CASSQGESVMNTEAFF. In nucleotides, the CDR3 is TGCGCCAGCAGCCAAGGTGAGTCGGTAATGAACACTGAAGCTTTCTTT.

The chain joins TRBV29-1 to TRBJ1-6, with TRBD1 matching over 7 bases. Germline V gene lookup returns CDR1 SQVTM and CDR2 ANQGSEA. With 5 bases clipped from V and 3 bases from J, the junction kept 10 bases outside the gene matches. The CDR3 length is 16 residues. CDR3 protein: CSVRYPDRDYNSPLHF. CDR3 sequence (DNA): TGCAGCGTTAGATACCCCGACAGGGACTATAATTCACCCCTCCACTTT.

The rearrangement joins TRBV6-6 to TRBJ2-5; D is perhaps TRBD1 (6 bases). The CDR3 runs 13 residues. Trimming left V 8 bases short and J 4 bases short, with 14 bases between. CDR1 and CDR2 from the germline V gene are MNHNY and SVGAGI (reference sequence). As DNA, the CDR3 is TGTGCCAGCGGAATGACAGGTGGAGAGACCCAGTACTTC. Its translation: CASGMTGGETQYF.

The chain joins TRBV15 to TRBJ2-3, with 10 bases matching TRBD2. This CDR3 has 16 amino acids. Per germline, CDR1 LNHNV and CDR2 YYDKDF (reference sequence). After removal of 4 bases from V and 7 bases from J, the junction contained 11 bases not matched to a gene. CDR3 DNA sequence: TGTGCCACCAGCACCCTCCAGGCTAGCGGGAGTTATACGCAGTATTTT. Translated, it gives CATSTLQASGSYTQYF.

The V and J genes are TRBV7-9 and TRBJ2-3; D gene ambiguous. CDR1 and CDR2 from the germline V gene are SEHNR and FQNEAQ (reference sequence). CDR3 length: 12 residues. The V gene lost 1 base and the J gene lost 7 bases, with 6 bases spanning the gap. The DNA of the CDR3 is TGTGCCAGCAGCTTAGGCCAGAATACGCAGTATTTT. It translates to CASSLGQNTQYF.

This clone was observed a handful of times. The rearrangement links TRBV27 to TRBJ1-6, with 9 bases identical to TRBD1. The germline V gene has CDR1 MNHEY and CDR2 SMNVEV (reference sequence). The CDR3 loop spans 18 amino acids. After removal of 2 bases from V and 0 bases from J, the junction contained 5 bases not matched to a gene. CDR3 sequence reads: CASSLRTGASSYNSPLHF. The CDR3 DNA reads as TGTGCCAGCAGTTTAAGGACAGGGGCGAGCTCCTATAATTCACCCCTCCACTTT.

V gene TRBV29-1 combines with J gene TRBJ1-1; a possible D gene is TRBD1 (5 bases). This CDR3 has 13 residues. Germline V gene lookup returns CDR1 SQVTM and CDR2 ANQGSEA. The V gene lost 1 base and the J gene lost 7 bases, with 13 bases spanning the gap. The CDR3 DNA is TGCAGCGTTGAAGCGACGGAGGGGAGTGAAGCTTTCTTT. Its protein product is CSVEATEGSEAFF.